This T cell receptor (beta chain) was profiled in a study of T-cell reconstitution after alpha-beta-depleted transplantation in children. Findings and caveats of the study: T cells produced anew were the main source of T-cell counts and diversity one year after transplant. Reports say that about two months after transplant, the alpha-beta T cells came out of several hundred graft clones that had expanded. At day 60, the high TCRbeta diversity found in some patients originated from recipient T cells and thymic progenitors that had survived.

Unique molecular identifiers featured in how the TCRbeta library was prepared. Using its own MiXCR run on the PCR reads, TCRdb lists one record per CDR3 protein. The sample consists of 900,000 or so distinct CDR3 sequences, about 16% of them appearing once. This clonotype was seen more than once but under ten times. Antigen specificity is unknown. CDR3 length: 16 residues. V was shortened by 0 bases and J by 5 bases, with 14 bases between the two germline ends. The germline V gene encodes CDR1 SGHVS and CDR2 FQNEAQ. The receptor's source is a male patient younger than 18 who had a stem cell transplant for acute lymphoblastic leukemia, so the T cells may come from the graft donor. The chain is built from TRBV7-8 and TRBJ1-3; unclear D gene. Sample: PBMCs, mostly from graft donor cells, taken 360 days after TCRalphabeta/CD19-depleted stem cell transplant. CDR3 loop: CASSLAPTFLRNTIYF. In DNA form, the CDR3 reads TGTGCCAGCAGCTTAGCGCCAACGTTTCTAAGAAACACCATATATTTT. The full variable domain, with the rest looked up from reference TRBV7-8 and TRBJ1-3, is GAGVSQSPRYKVAKRGQDVALRCDPISGHVSLFWYQQALGQGPEFLTYFQNEAQLDKSGLPSDRFFAERPEGSVSTLKIQRTQQEDSAVYLCASSLAPTFLRNTIYFGEGSWLTVV.